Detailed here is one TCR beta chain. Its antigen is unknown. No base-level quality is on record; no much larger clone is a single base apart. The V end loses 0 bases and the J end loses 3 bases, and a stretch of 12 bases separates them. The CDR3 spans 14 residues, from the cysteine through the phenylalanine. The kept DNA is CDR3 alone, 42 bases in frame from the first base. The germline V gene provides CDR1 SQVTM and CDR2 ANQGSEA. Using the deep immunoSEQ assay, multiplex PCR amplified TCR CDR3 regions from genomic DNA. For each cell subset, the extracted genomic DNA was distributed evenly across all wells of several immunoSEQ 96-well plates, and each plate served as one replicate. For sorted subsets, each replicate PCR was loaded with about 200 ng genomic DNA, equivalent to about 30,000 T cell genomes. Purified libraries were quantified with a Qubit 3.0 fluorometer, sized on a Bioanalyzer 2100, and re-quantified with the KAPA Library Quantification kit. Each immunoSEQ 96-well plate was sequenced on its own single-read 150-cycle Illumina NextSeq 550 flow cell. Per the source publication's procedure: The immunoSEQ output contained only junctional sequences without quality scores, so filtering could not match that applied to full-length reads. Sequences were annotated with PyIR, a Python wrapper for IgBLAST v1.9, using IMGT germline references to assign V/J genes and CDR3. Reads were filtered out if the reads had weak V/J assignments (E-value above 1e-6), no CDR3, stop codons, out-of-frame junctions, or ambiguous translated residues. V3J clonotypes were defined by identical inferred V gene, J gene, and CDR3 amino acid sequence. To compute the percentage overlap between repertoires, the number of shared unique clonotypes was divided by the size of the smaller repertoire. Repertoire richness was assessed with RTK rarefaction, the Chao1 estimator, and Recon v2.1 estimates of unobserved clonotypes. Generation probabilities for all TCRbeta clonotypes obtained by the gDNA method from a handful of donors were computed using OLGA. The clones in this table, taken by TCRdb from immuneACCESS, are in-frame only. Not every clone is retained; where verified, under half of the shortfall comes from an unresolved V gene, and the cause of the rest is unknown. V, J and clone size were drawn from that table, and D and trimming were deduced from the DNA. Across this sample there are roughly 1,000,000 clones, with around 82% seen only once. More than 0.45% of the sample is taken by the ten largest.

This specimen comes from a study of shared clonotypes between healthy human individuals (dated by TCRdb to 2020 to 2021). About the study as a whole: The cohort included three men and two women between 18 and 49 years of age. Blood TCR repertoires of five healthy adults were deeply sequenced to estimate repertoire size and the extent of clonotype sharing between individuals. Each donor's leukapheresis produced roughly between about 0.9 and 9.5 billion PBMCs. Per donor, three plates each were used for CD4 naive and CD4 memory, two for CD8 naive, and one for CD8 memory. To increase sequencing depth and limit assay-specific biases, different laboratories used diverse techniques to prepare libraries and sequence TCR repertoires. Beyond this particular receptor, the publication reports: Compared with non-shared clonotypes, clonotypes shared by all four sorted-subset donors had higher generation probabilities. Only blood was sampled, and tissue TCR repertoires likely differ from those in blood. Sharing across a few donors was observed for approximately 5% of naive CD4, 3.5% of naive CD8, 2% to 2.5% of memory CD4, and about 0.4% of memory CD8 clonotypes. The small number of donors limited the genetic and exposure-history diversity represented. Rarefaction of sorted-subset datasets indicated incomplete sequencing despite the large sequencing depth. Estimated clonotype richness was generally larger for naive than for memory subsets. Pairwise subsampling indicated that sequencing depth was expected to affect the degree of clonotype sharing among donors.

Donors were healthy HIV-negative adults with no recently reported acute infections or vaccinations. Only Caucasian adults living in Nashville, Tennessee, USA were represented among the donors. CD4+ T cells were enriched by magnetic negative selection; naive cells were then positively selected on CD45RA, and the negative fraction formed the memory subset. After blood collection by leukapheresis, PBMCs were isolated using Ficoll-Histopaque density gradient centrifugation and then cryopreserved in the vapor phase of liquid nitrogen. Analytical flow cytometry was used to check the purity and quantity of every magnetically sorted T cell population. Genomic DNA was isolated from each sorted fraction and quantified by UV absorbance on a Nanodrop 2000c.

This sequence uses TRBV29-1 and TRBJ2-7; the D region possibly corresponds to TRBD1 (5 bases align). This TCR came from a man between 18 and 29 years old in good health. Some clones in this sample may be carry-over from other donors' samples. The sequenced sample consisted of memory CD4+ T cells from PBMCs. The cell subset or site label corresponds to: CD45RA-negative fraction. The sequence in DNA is TGCAGCGTTGAAGATCCCGACAGAAGCTACGAGCAGTACTTC. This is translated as CSVEDPDRSYEQYF.